Detailed here is one T cell receptor (beta chain). Antigen specificity is unknown. Between the trimmed V and J ends, which lost 4 bases and 4 bases, there was a span of 20 bases. The germline V gene has CDR1 PRHDT and CDR2 FYEKMQ (reference sequence). This CDR3 has 16 amino acids. This record belongs to a study of shared clonotypes between healthy human individuals. Study at large: Ranging from 18 to 49 in age, donors were a couple of women and a few men. Findings and caveats of the study: An anticipated effect of sequencing depth on clonotype sharing among donors was recognized. In a handful of donors, about 5% of naive CD4 clonotypes appeared in common.

Here immunoSEQ multiplex PCR was the method, and the copy in TCRdb shows in-frame clones only, minus some. The sample gives approximately 1,500,000 clones, 98% of which show up once; about 0.45% is in the top ten. Sequencing was done on a sample of naive CD4+ T cells sorted from blood. The subset was: CD45RA+ positively selected. This chain uses TRBV13 with TRBJ2-7; perhaps D is TRBD1 or TRBD2 (5 bases each). This TCR came from a man aged 25-45 years in good health. The CDR3 sequence: CASSSEPWDGLYEQYF. The CDR3 bases are TGTGCCAGCAGCTCGGAGCCGTGGGACGGATTATACGAGCAGTACTTC.